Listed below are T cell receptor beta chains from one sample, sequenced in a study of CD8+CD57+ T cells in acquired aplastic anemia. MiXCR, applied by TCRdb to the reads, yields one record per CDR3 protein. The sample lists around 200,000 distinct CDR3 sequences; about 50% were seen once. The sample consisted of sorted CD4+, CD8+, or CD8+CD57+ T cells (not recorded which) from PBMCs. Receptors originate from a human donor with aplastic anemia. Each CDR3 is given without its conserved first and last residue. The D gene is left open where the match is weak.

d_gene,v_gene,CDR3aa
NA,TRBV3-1,ASSQVLGEQY
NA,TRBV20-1,SARQPGGYT
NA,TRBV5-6,ASSSLDSGANVLT
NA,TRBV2,ASSDVLAKNIQY
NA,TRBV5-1,ASSLEGNTGAF
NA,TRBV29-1,SVDPNRVGTDTQY
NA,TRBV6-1,ASRFSDTTSGNTVY
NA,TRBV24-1,ATSDSRVGWETQY
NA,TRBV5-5,ASSLRGQDRGHGYT
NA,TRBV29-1,SYGQERYGYT
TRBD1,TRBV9,ASSTSGGPYEQY
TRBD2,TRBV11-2,ASSFPGTSGRGGEQF
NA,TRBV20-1,SAIGRVTYEQY
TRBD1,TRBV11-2,ASSSRQGQETQY
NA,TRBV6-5,ASSYGTLRRDTQY
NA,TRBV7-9,ASSLADNSPLH
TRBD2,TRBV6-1,ASSEARLAGLYSYEQY
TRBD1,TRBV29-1,SVDFGTGSLGQY
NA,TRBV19,ASTLTGAAV
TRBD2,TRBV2,ASSLSGNTDTQY
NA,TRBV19,ASSARQHTEAF
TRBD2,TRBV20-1,SAIYSGVETQY
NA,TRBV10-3,AIGRGGENTEAF
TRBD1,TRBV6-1,ASSTGTGYPPLH
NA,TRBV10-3,AISESNGMNTEAF
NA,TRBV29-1,SVQSSGANVLT
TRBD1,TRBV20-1,SARGGQSEEQY
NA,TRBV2,ASTERGWDYGYT
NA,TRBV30,AWSRNEQF
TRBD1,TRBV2,ASSATGGGYGYT
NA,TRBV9,ASSQHGQNTGELF
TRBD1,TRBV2,ASRGRTGTGYT
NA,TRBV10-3,AISESGGHTEPF
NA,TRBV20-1,SAIRGSGNEQF
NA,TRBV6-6,ASSYSAPENYGYT
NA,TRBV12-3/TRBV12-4,ASLKAGTGNTIY
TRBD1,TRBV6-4,ASSDRGGGQPQH
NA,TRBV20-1,SARDGGGATDTQY
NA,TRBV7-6,ASSLAPGKVPEAF
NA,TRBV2,ASSTTGNTIY
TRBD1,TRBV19,ASSARRGTGDNEQF
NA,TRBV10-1,ASTEGGRSGLVKNIQY
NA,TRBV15,ATSREAFAEAF
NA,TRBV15,ATSPWGYEQY
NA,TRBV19,ASSLRTGAYEQY
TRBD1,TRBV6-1,ASEGASTEAF
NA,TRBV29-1,SVVVRVHEQY
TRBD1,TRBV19,ASSQGQGSIYNEQF
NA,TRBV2,ASKPGPNTEAF
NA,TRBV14,ASRPNGPYEQY
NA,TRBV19,ASSIARADYEQY
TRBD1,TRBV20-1,SARKGAGGTEAF
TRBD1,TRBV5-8,ASSRGQGAVEQY
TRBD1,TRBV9,ASSATTGINQPQH
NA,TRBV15,ATSRTGTNYEQY
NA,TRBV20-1,SARGGGTEAF
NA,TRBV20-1,SAKDYNERF
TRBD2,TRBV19,ASSVGTSAYGELF
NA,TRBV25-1,ASSPPQDSFYGYT
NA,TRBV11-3,ASSSGGTAQETQY